This is a list of T cell receptor beta chains from one sample in a study. TCRdb passed the RT-PCR reads through MiXCR, listing each CDR3 protein once. Of about 680,000 distinct CDR3 sequences in the sample, 11% to 15% are singletons; the top ten hold 3% to 4.5%. Sequenced input: memory CD4+ T cells from blood. These receptors were obtained from a female donor in good health, serving as a healthy control. The CDR3 runs from the conserved cysteine through the conserved F or W. A D gene is named only where the DNA matches it firmly. Clone size is not always given. Where it is, it says once, few, many or a class for expanded clones.

>few|TRBV20-1|TRBJ2-5|-
TGCAGTGCCTTTGAGCAGGGAGGCGAGACCCAGTACTTC
CSAFEQGGETQYF
>many|TRBV7-2|TRBJ2-1|TRBD2
TGTGCCAGCAGCCCACCGGGACTAGCGGGGATGAGTGAGCAGTTCTTC
CASSPPGLAGMSEQFF
>many|TRBV5-1|TRBJ2-7|-
TGCGCCAGCACGACGGTGAACTCCTACGAGCAGTACTTC
CASTTVNSYEQYF
>-|TRBV20-1|TRBJ2-7|-
TGCAGTGCTAGAGCCACAGTAGGGTCTGGCTACGAGCAGTACTTC
CSARATVGSGYEQYF
>-|TRBV11-2|TRBJ1-1|-
TGTGCCAGCAGCTCACAGGGCGCAGCCACTGAAGCTTTCTTT
CASSSQGAATEAFF
>-|TRBV27|TRBJ1-5|-
TGTGCCAGCAGTAAGATGCCGGCTTCTAATCAGCCCCAGCATTTT
CASSKMPASNQPQHF
>-|TRBV7-2|TRBJ1-6|TRBD1
TGTGCCAGCAATATAGGACAGGTTAATTCACCCCTCCACTTT
CASNIGQVNSPLHF
>few|TRBV6-5|TRBJ1-3|-
TGTGCCAGCAGCCAAGTTCGAGGAAGCAGGACCATATATTTT
CASSQVRGSRTIYF
>once|TRBV11-2|TRBJ2-7|TRBD2
TGTGCCAGCAGCGATAGCGGGGGGGCCTTGGGGCAGTACTTC
CASSDSGGALGQYF
>many|TRBV6-5|TRBJ1-2|TRBD1
TGTGCCAGCAGTCCGGGACAGGGGGGTTGGTATGGCTACACCTTC
CASSPGQGGWYGYTF
>many|TRBV7-2|TRBJ1-2|-
TGTGCCAGCAGTCCTTCCGTTGGCACCTATGGCTACACCTTC
CASSPSVGTYGYTF
>-|TRBV12-3/TRBV12-4|TRBJ1-2|-
TGTGCCAGCAGCTACAGACTGAGCTATGGCTACACCTTC
CASSYRLSYGYTF
>-|TRBV2|TRBJ2-5|-
TGTGCCAGCAGTTCTGGGGGCCAGACCCAGTACTTC
CASSSGGQTQYF
>many|TRBV27|TRBJ1-6|-
TGTGCCAGCAGTTTAAGGCCGGGGGGCGTCAATTCACCCCTCCACTTT
CASSLRPGGVNSPLHF
>-|TRBV6-1|TRBJ1-3|-
TGTGCCAGCAGTGGGGACTACTCTGGAAACACCATATATTTT
CASSGDYSGNTIYF
>-|TRBV11-3|TRBJ2-1|TRBD2
TGTGCCAGCAGCTTGGCAGGGACTAGGGTTGGCAATGAGCAGTTCTTC
CASSLAGTRVGNEQFF
>-|TRBV12-3/TRBV12-4|TRBJ2-6|-
TGTGCCAGCAGGCCCTCTTCCTCTGGGGCCAACGTCCTGACTTTC
CASRPSSSGANVLTF
>many|TRBV5-1|TRBJ2-1|TRBD2
TGTGCCAGCAGCCTGGGACTAGCGGGAAATGAGCAGTTCTTC
CASSLGLAGNEQFF
>few|TRBV7-9|TRBJ2-1|-
TGTGCCAGCGCTAAGGAGGGGCCCTACAATGAGCAGTTCTTC
CASAKEGPYNEQFF
>-|TRBV6-2/TRBV6-3|TRBJ2-4|TRBD2
TGTGCCAGCAGTCAACTCCTGGGACTAGCGGACTTAGCCAAAAACATTCAGTACTTC
CASSQLLGLADLAKNIQYF
>many|TRBV20-1|TRBJ2-7|-
TGCAGTGCCCCTGTGGCTGGGTACTACGAGCAGTACTTC
CSAPVAGYYEQYF
>few|TRBV3-1|TRBJ1-1|-
TGTGCCAGCAGCCCCCGAGCAGAAAGGGGCCGTGAAGCTTTCTTT
CASSPRAERGREAFF
>-|TRBV21-1|TRBJ2-2|-
TGTGCCAGCAGCAAAGTTCGCGGAACCGGGGAGCTGTTTTTT
CASSKVRGTGELFF
>-|TRBV30|TRBJ2-2|TRBD2
TGTGCCTGGAGTGTCGGGACTAGGAACACCGGGGAGCTGTTTTTT
CAWSVGTRNTGELFF
>many|TRBV2|TRBJ2-1|-
TGTGCCAGCAGTGGTCAGGGCGTGGAGCAGTTCTTC
CASSGQGVEQFF
>once|TRBV7-2|TRBJ1-6|-
TGTGCCAGCAGCTTAGGTCGTAGGACAGCATACTCTTCACCCCTCCACTTT
CASSLGRRTAYSSPLHF
>-|TRBV9|TRBJ2-7|-
TGTGCCAGCAGCGTAATAGGGGGTTGGTACGAGCAGTACTTC
CASSVIGGWYEQYF
>-|TRBV5-1|TRBJ2-7|-
TGCGCCAGCAGCTTGGACCCCGTGAGCTCCTACGAGCAGTACTTC
CASSLDPVSSYEQYF
>few|TRBV6-6|TRBJ2-5|-
TGTGCCAGCAGTTACCCTGGAGAGACCCAGTACTTC
CASSYPGETQYF
>-|TRBV2|TRBJ2-7|-
TGTGCCAGCGGGGGAACCCCCTACGAGCAGTACTTC
CASGGTPYEQYF
>many|TRBV4-1|TRBJ2-7|-
TGCGCCAGCAGCCAAGCCCCACTGGGAACCTACGAGCAGTACTTC
CASSQAPLGTYEQYF
>many|TRBV20-1|TRBJ2-1|-
TGCAGTGCTAGAACACAAAGGGATTGGGCCTACAATGAGCAGTTCTTC
CSARTQRDWAYNEQFF
>many|TRBV10-3|TRBJ2-2|-
TGTGCCATCAGTGAACACACCGGGGAGCTGTTTTTT
CAISEHTGELFF
>-|TRBV27|TRBJ2-1|TRBD1
TGTGCCAGTGTGACAGGGAACAATTACAATGAGCAGTTCTTC
CASVTGNNYNEQFF
>many|TRBV20-1|TRBJ1-1|-
TGCAGTGCTAGCGAGGGGAACACTGAAGCTTTCTTT
CSASEGNTEAFF
>-|TRBV7-3|TRBJ2-3|-
TGTGCCAGCAGCTCGAATACTAGGGATACGCAGTATTTT
CASSSNTRDTQYF
>few|TRBV7-2|TRBJ2-3|-
TGTGCCAGCAGCCACCAAGGGCGGGCTTCAGGGGTAGATACGCAGTATTTT
CASSHQGRASGVDTQYF
>-|TRBV7-3|TRBJ2-3|TRBD2
TGTGCCAGCAGCCCTGACCGGGAGGGAACAGATACGCAGTATTTT
CASSPDREGTDTQYF
>many|TRBV18|TRBJ2-7|TRBD1
TGTGCCAGCTCACCACGGACAGGGTTGGACGAGCAGTACTTC
CASSPRTGLDEQYF
>-|TRBV11-2|TRBJ2-1|-
TGTGCCAGCAGCTTAGATCCGGCTAGCGATGAGCAGTTCTTC
CASSLDPASDEQFF
>few|TRBV20-1|TRBJ1-5|-
TGCAGTGCCTGGGGCCGAGGGGAGAGACAGCCCCAGCATTTT
CSAWGRGERQPQHF
>-|TRBV6-1|TRBJ1-5|-
TGTGCCAGCAGTGAAGGACAGTTTCAGCCCCAGCATTTT
CASSEGQFQPQHF
>few|TRBV20-1|TRBJ2-3|-
TGCAGTGCTGAACTAGGTAGTTCAGATACGCAGTATTTT
CSAELGSSDTQYF
>many|TRBV6-5|TRBJ2-1|TRBD2
TGTGCCAGCAGTACTAGCGGTCCCTTCTCCTACAATGAGCAGTTCTTC
CASSTSGPFSYNEQFF
>many|TRBV27|TRBJ2-7|-
TGTGCCAGCAGTTTATCGAGACCCCGAAGATCCCTTCCCTACGAGCAGTACTTC
CASSLSRPRRSLPYEQYF
>many|TRBV27|TRBJ2-7|-
TGTGCCAGCAGTTTATTCAACTCCGGCTACGAGCAGTACTTC
CASSLFNSGYEQYF
>-|TRBV7-8|TRBJ2-7|-
TGTGCCAGCAGCTTCATGCTGGCGCACGAGCAGTACTTC
CASSFMLAHEQYF
>few|TRBV20-1|TRBJ2-1|-
TGCAGTGCTAGCGTCAGGGCCCTCCAGGGAGAAAAGCAGTTCTTC
CSASVRALQGEKQFF
>-|TRBV6-1|TRBJ2-3|-
TGTGCCAGCAGGGTCCTACCCGGGGGAGGTCCAGATACGCAGTATTTT
CASRVLPGGGPDTQYF
>many|TRBV7-6|TRBJ2-1|TRBD1
TGTGCCAGCAGCCAGGGACAGGGTGAGCAGTTCTTC
CASSQGQGEQFF
>few|TRBV11-3|TRBJ2-5|-
TGTGCCAGCAGCTTCCGAGGGGACCAAGAGACCCAGTACTTC
CASSFRGDQETQYF
>-|TRBV29-1|TRBJ2-1|-
TGCAGCGGGGGAGGGACAGTGAATTTCTACAATGAGCAGTTCTTC
CSGGGTVNFYNEQFF